The clone carrying this TCR beta chain has a handful of counts. Antigen: not known. This specimen comes from a study of CD8+CD57+ T cells in acquired aplastic anemia. Study-level information: Sorted CD4+ and CD8+ cells gave an average of 3.2 ug of DNA.

Germline-derived CDR1 and CDR2 are LNHDA and SQIVND (reference sequence). V dropped 5 bases and J dropped 5; count of bases not matched to a gene: 3. There are 14 residues in the CDR3. Genomic DNA was employed as the template in profiling TCR beta VDJ and CDR3. TCRdb reprocessed the reads via MiXCR and lists one record per CDR3 protein. The repertoire holds 150,000 to 200,000 distinct CDR3 sequences, with around 52% as singletons. Whoever was chosen for sequencing had shown CD8+CD57+ cell expansion by flow cytometry. Findings and limits, study-wide: Overlap between patients and controls comprised some 31 CD8+ CDR3 sequences.

The sample was sorted CD4+, CD8+, or CD8+CD57+ T cells (not recorded which) from PBMCs. The clonotype originates from a human donor with aplastic anemia. The chain recombines TRBV19 with TRBJ2-2, with 9 bases matching TRBD1. The DNA of the CDR3 is TGTGCCAGTAGTCTGGGACAGGGTACCGGGGAGCTGTTTTTT. Protein: CASSLGQGTGELFF. The full variable domain, its missing parts supplied by reference TRBV19 and TRBJ2-2, is DGGITQSPKYLFRKEGQNVTLSCEQNLNHDAMYWYRQDPGQGLRLIYYSQIVNDFQKGDIAEGYSVSREKKESFPLTVTSAQKNPTAFYLCASSLGQGTGELFFGEGSRLTVL.